This TCR beta chain was observed in a study of T cells in Graves' hyperthyroidism and ophthalmopathy. Study-level results: In validation, the model predicted ophthalmopathy. These predictions came a median roughly six months before onset.

Diagnosis relied on clinical symptoms, serum thyroxine and TRAb, thyroid ultrasound and orbital computed tomography. This clonotype was counted ten times or more. Its antigen remains unidentified. From germline, CDR1 is MDHEN and CDR2 SYDVKM. The CDR3 loop spans 15 amino acids. The V end was cut by 6 bases, the J end by 6 bases, with 18 bases between. Amplified TCR beta CDR3 regions derived from RNA transcripts. HTBI primers were used for first-round RT-PCR of the TCR CDR3. TCRdb re-called the multiplex PCR reads with MiXCR, one entry per CDR3 protein. Of approximately 610,000 distinct CDR3 sequences listed, roughly 14% are singletons.

J is TRBJ1-5 and V is TRBV28, with D possibly matching TRBD1 (6 bases). The sequenced material came from blood. This TCR derives from a woman aged 35 to 49 with Graves' ophthalmopathy. CDR3 in DNA: TGTGCCAGCAGATACAGGCCGGGACACGGTCAGCCCCAGCATTTT. It specifies CASRYRPGHGQPQHF.